These T cell receptor beta chains were read from a single sample in a study of Ad26.COV2.S vaccination and SARS-CoV-2 variants. Profiled with immunoSEQ multiplex PCR; TCRdb holds only in-frame clones, not every one. The data show 350,000 to 500,000 clones, 80% to 95% seen once. The sample in question was peripheral blood, obtained in a trial of Ad26.COV2.S vaccine versus placebo. The receptors originated from a person between 18 and 65 years old who received the Ad26.COV2.S COVID-19 vaccine or a placebo. Both conserved end residues are part of each CDR3. The order of the fields is clone size, J gene, V gene, D gene, CDR3 DNA, CDR3 protein. The D gene is left open where the match is weak. The size entry is marked missing in some rows and otherwise reads once, few, many or a size class.

clone size: few; J gene: TRBJ2-2; V gene: TRBV7-3; D gene: TRBD2; CDR3 DNA: TGTGCCAGCAGCCCCAGCGGGGGGAACACCGGGGAGCTGTTTTTT; CDR3 protein: CASSPSGGNTGELFF
clone size: .; J gene: TRBJ1-5; V gene: TRBV2; D gene: .; CDR3 DNA: TGTGCCAGCAGCCTTCGACTGGGATGGGAGCCCCAGCATTTT; CDR3 protein: CASSLRLGWEPQHF
clone size: .; J gene: TRBJ2-7; V gene: TRBV11-2; D gene: TRBD1; CDR3 DNA: TGTGCCAGCAGCTGGACAGGGGGCGGTACCTACGAGCAGTACTTC; CDR3 protein: CASSWTGGGTYEQYF
clone size: .; J gene: TRBJ2-2; V gene: TRBV5-1; D gene: .; CDR3 DNA: TGCGCCAGCAGCACTCGGACTACCACCGGGGAGCTGTTTTTT; CDR3 protein: CASSTRTTTGELFF
clone size: once; J gene: TRBJ2-5; V gene: TRBV5-1; D gene: .; CDR3 DNA: TGCGCCAGCAGCTTGGCGGTTAACGGGTACCAAGAGACCCAGTACTTC; CDR3 protein: CASSLAVNGYQETQYF
clone size: .; J gene: TRBJ1-6; V gene: TRBV4-1; D gene: .; CDR3 DNA: TGCGCCAGCAGCCTTTCCGGGACTCCAGAAACCCTCCACTTT; CDR3 protein: CASSLSGTPETLHF
clone size: .; J gene: TRBJ2-7; V gene: TRBV6-2/TRBV6-3; D gene: .; CDR3 DNA: TGTGCCAGCAGTCCGTGGGCCCTGGAGGGGTACGAGCAGTACTTC; CDR3 protein: CASSPWALEGYEQYF
clone size: .; J gene: TRBJ2-5; V gene: TRBV5-6; D gene: .; CDR3 DNA: TGTGCCAGCAGCTCACGCCTCAGGGTGGCCGAAGTACGGGAGACCCAGTACTTC; CDR3 protein: CASSSRLRVAEVRETQYF
clone size: .; J gene: TRBJ1-5; V gene: TRBV2; D gene: .; CDR3 DNA: TGTGCCAGCAGTGAATTTCCGCAGAGGGGAGGTCAGCCCCAGCATTTT; CDR3 protein: CASSEFPQRGGQPQHF
clone size: .; J gene: TRBJ2-1; V gene: TRBV5-6; D gene: .; CDR3 DNA: TGTGCCAGCAGCTTGCCAACCTACAATGAGCAGTTCTTC; CDR3 protein: CASSLPTYNEQFF
clone size: .; J gene: TRBJ1-5; V gene: TRBV28; D gene: .; CDR3 DNA: TGTGCCAGCAGTCCGCCCCTTCGGGGGGGTGGCAATCAGCCCCAGCATTTT; CDR3 protein: CASSPPLRGGGNQPQHF
clone size: medium-sized; J gene: TRBJ1-5; V gene: TRBV19; D gene: .; CDR3 DNA: TGTGCCAGTAGGGCGGGCAATCAGCCCCAGCATTTT; CDR3 protein: CASRAGNQPQHF
clone size: .; J gene: TRBJ2-7; V gene: TRBV6-2/TRBV6-3; D gene: TRBD2; CDR3 DNA: TGTGCCAGCAGTTACTCTCTAGCGGGAGTAAACAACGAGCAGTACTTC; CDR3 protein: CASSYSLAGVNNEQYF
clone size: .; J gene: TRBJ2-5; V gene: TRBV29-1; D gene: TRBD2; CDR3 DNA: TGCAGCGTTTACAACGGACTAGCGGAAGAGACCCAGTACTTC; CDR3 protein: CSVYNGLAEETQYF
clone size: .; J gene: TRBJ1-1; V gene: TRBV7-9; D gene: .; CDR3 DNA: TGTGCCAGCAGCTTAGGACAACGCCTGAACACTGAAGCTTTCTTT; CDR3 protein: CASSLGQRLNTEAFF
clone size: .; J gene: TRBJ2-7; V gene: TRBV7-2; D gene: TRBD2; CDR3 DNA: TGTGCCAGCAGCTTAACTAGCGGAAACTCCTACGAGCAGTACTTC; CDR3 protein: CASSLTSGNSYEQYF
clone size: .; J gene: TRBJ2-3; V gene: TRBV7-2; D gene: .; CDR3 DNA: TGTGCCAGCAGCTTAAGTATGAGGGGGCGGGAGGCAGATACGCAGTATTTT; CDR3 protein: CASSLSMRGREADTQYF